Below, 19 T cell receptor beta chains from the same sample are listed, as sequenced in a study of T cells after yellow fever vaccination. TCRdb used MiXCR to reprocess the 5' RACE reads, holding one entry per CDR3 protein. The sample consists of 200,000 to 250,000 distinct CDR3 sequences, roughly 7.2% of them appearing once. The starting material was CD4+ T cells sorted from PBMCs, obtained 15 days after the yellow fever booster vaccination. These TCRs come from a man in his thirties or forties who received the YFV17D yellow fever vaccine.

In its sample, this clonotype was seen many times. The CDR3 nucleotides are TGCAGTGCTACCGGGACTCCGGGCACAGATACGCAGTATTTT. Its translation: CSATGTPGTDTQYF. The V and J genes are TRBV20-1 and TRBJ2-3; TRBD2 is a possible D gene (6 bases). The CDR3 contains 14 residues. Trimming took off 4 bases at V and 1 base at J, with 12 bases between the two ends. The germline V gene encodes CDR1 DFQATT and CDR2 SNEGSKA (reference sequence).

The CDR3 DNA follows: TGTGCCACCAAGGGGGGACCAGGCCTGAACACTGAAGCTTTCTTT. It specifies CATKGGPGLNTEAFF. The chain recombines TRBV19 with TRBJ1-1; weak D call: TRBD1 (6 bases). Germline V lookup: CDR1 LNHDA, CDR2 SQIVND (reference sequence). The CDR3 loop spans 15 amino acids. Between the trimmed V and J ends, which lost 10 bases and 0 bases, there was a span of 18 bases.

V gene TRBV7-9 combines with J gene TRBJ1-1; D gene ambiguous. CDR1 and CDR2 (germline): SEHNR, FQNEAQ (reference sequence). Trimming shortened V by 3 bases and J by 11 bases, and 25 bases separated the two germline ends. The CDR3 is 16 residues long. This CDR3 reads CASSLNARATLSAAFF. The CDR3 DNA reads as TGTGCCAGCAGCTTGAATGCAAGGGCCACTCTTTCGGCGGCTTTCTTT.

In its sample, this clonotype was seen a few times. The chain couples TRBV5-6 to TRBJ2-4, with 7 positions matching TRBD2. In germline, CDR1 is SGHDT, CDR2 YYEEEE. V was clipped by 2 bases and J by 1 base; unmatched bases: 15. The CDR3 length is 19 residues. The CDR3 DNA reads TGTGCCAGCAGCTTCGAGGCTAGCGGAGTTCCGGAGGCCAAAAACATTCAGTACTTC. It encodes CASSFEASGVPEAKNIQYF.

A remark on this clonotype: A much larger clonotype is one base distant, so this may be a read error. The genes are TRBV9 and TRBJ2-1; D remains unclear. The CDR3 covers 13 residues. Germline V lookup: CDR1 SGDLS, CDR2 YYNGEE. The CDR3 sequence: CASIVGFNNEQFF. DNA for the CDR3: TGTGCCAGCATCGTAGGGTTTAACAATGAGCAGTTCTTC.

This chain links TRBV6-5 with TRBJ2-1, with unresolved D. The CDR3 is 15 amino acids. V lost 9 bases, J lost 2 bases, and 17 bases lay in between. The germline gives CDR1 MNHEY, CDR2 SVGAGI. Here the CDR3 reads CASSYVDPAYNEQFF. For the CDR3, the DNA is TGTGCCAGTAGCTACGTGGACCCAGCCTACAATGAGCAGTTCTTC.

This clonotype turned up a few times. The gene calls are TRBV3-1 and TRBJ2-2; 7 nucleotides line up with TRBD2. After removal of 8 bases from V and 5 bases from J, the junction contained 5 bases not matched to a gene. This CDR3 is 13 amino acids long. The germline CDR1 and CDR2 sequences are LGHDT and YNNKEL (reference sequence). The CDR3 spells CASGWRETGELFF. DNA of the CDR3: TGTGCCAGCGGTTGGCGGGAGACCGGGGAGCTGTTTTTT.

This clonotype came up many times. The chain couples TRBV7-2 to TRBJ1-3, with D tentatively TRBD1 (6 bases). Deletions cut 4 bases from V and 2 bases from J, with 12 bases between. The CDR3 has 15 residues. Germline V lookup: CDR1 SGHTA, CDR2 FQGNSA. This chain's CDR3 is CASSSTGTPGNTIYF. CDR3 nucleotide sequence: TGTGCCAGCAGCTCTACAGGGACTCCTGGAAACACCATATATTTT.

This rearrangement joins TRBV4-2 to TRBJ2-1; no definite D call. This CDR3 contains 18 residues. The germline V gene encodes CDR1 LGHNA and CDR2 YNFKEQ. Trimming left V 4 bases short and J 4 bases short, with 23 bases between. CDR3 in amino acids: CASSRGYVEPPGYNEQFF. DNA of the CDR3: TGTGCCAGCAGCCGCGGCTATGTAGAGCCCCCAGGATACAATGAGCAGTTCTTC.

This chain connects TRBV30 to TRBJ2-7, with D perhaps matching TRBD2 (6 bases). With 4 bases removed from V and 0 bases from J, the gap between germline ends came to 16 bases. The CDR3 has 15 amino acids. Per germline, CDR1 GTSNPN and CDR2 SVGIG (reference sequence). The CDR3 here is CAWTRGKGISYEQYF. CDR3 coding DNA: TGTGCCTGGACTCGCGGGAAGGGGATCTCCTACGAGCAGTACTTC.

The chain joins TRBV2 to TRBJ2-3, with 9 bases that match TRBD2. The CDR3 loop spans 12 amino acids. Trimming cost V 7 bases and J 5 bases; bases outside gene matches: 1. Germline V gene sequence: CDR1 SNHLY, CDR2 FYNNEI. CDR3 amino acids: CASKREVDTQYF. The CDR3 bases are TGTGCCAGCAAGCGGGAGGTAGATACGCAGTATTTT.

This clonotype was recorded many times. V is TRBV11-2 and J is TRBJ1-1, with D maybe TRBD1 (6 bases). Trimming removed 4 bases at V and 1 base at J, with 28 bases between. This CDR3 has 20 residues. Germline CDR1 reads SGHAT; CDR2 reads FQNNGV. The CDR3: CASSSLVSPTGPVRNTEAFF. The CDR3 DNA follows: TGTGCCAGCAGCTCCCTGGTCTCTCCAACAGGGCCAGTAAGGAACACTGAAGCTTTCTTT. Filled out from reference TRBV11-2 and TRBJ1-1, the complete variable domain reads EAGVAQSPRYKIIEKRQSVAFWCNPISGHATLYWYQQILGQGPKLLIQFQNNGVVDDSQLPKDRFSAERLKGVDSTLKIQPAKLEDSAVYLCASSSLVSPTGPVRNTEAFFGQGTRLTVV.

This clonotype was detected only a few times. The chain links TRBV7-9 to TRBJ2-3; tentative D call: TRBD2 (5 bases). V was cut by 1 base and J by 1 base, with 15 bases left in between. CDR3 length: 17 residues. Germline CDR1 and CDR2: SEHNR and FQNEAQ (reference sequence). CDR3 region: CASSLGETWTRTDTQYF. CDR3 nucleotide sequence: TGTGCCAGCAGCTTAGGTGAGACCTGGACTCGCACAGATACGCAGTATTTT.

This clonotype was detected ten times or more. The chain combines TRBV7-2 with TRBJ1-1; D possibly corresponds to TRBD1 (6 bases). The germline CDR1 and CDR2 sequences are SGHTA and FQGNSA. Deletions cut 1 base from V and 0 bases from J, with 15 bases between. The CDR3 contains 17 residues. As DNA, the CDR3 is TGTGCCAGCAGCTTAGTGGGGTCAGGGGTCATGAACACTGAAGCTTTCTTT. Its protein is CASSLVGSGVMNTEAFF.

This clonotype appeared a few times. The chain uses TRBV7-9 and TRBJ1-1; D is uncertain. Trimming cost V 2 bases and J 1 base, with 5 bases left between them. Germline CDR1 SEHNR, CDR2 FQNEAQ (reference sequence). The CDR3 contains 13 residues. The CDR3 loop is CASSLRENTEAFF. The CDR3 DNA reads TGTGCCAGCAGCTTACGTGAGAACACTGAAGCTTTCTTT.

The V gene is TRBV28, the J gene TRBJ1-2, with D unclear. V was clipped by 4 bases and J by 1 base, with 1 base between them. This CDR3 spans 11 amino acids. CDR1 and CDR2 from the germline V gene are MDHEN and SYDVKM. This chain's CDR3 is CASSYNYGYTF. The CDR3, as DNA: TGTGCCAGCAGTTATAACTATGGCTACACCTTC.

This chain connects TRBV28 to TRBJ1-1, with D unclear. V was pared by 8 bases and J by 1 base, with 8 bases between. This CDR3 comprises 12 residues. From germline, CDR1 is MDHEN and CDR2 SYDVKM. The CDR3 nucleotides are TGTGCCAGCCAGGTGGGGAACACTGAAGCTTTCTTT. It specifies CASQVGNTEAFF.

In this sample, this clonotype turned up many times. The chain uses TRBV29-1 and TRBJ2-6, with D possibly being TRBD1 or TRBD2 (5 bases each). The CDR3 contains 16 residues. The V end lost 4 bases, the J end lost 0 bases, and 13 bases lay between the germline ends. Germline V gene lookup returns CDR1 SQVTM and CDR2 ANQGSEA. The CDR3 loop reads CSVARDVNSGANVLTF. As DNA, the CDR3 is TGCAGCGTTGCCCGGGACGTCAACTCTGGGGCCAACGTCCTGACTTTC.

This clonotype was picked up a small number of times. This rearrangement joins TRBV12-3 or TRBV12-4 to TRBJ1-5; 7 nucleotides line up with TRBD1. The CDR3 totals 15 residues. Unmatched junction bases numbered 4, after V lost 2 bases and J lost 3 bases. The CDR3 is CASSLLTGDNQPQHF. The DNA of the CDR3 is TGTGCCAGCAGTTTACTCACAGGGGACAATCAGCCCCAGCATTTT.